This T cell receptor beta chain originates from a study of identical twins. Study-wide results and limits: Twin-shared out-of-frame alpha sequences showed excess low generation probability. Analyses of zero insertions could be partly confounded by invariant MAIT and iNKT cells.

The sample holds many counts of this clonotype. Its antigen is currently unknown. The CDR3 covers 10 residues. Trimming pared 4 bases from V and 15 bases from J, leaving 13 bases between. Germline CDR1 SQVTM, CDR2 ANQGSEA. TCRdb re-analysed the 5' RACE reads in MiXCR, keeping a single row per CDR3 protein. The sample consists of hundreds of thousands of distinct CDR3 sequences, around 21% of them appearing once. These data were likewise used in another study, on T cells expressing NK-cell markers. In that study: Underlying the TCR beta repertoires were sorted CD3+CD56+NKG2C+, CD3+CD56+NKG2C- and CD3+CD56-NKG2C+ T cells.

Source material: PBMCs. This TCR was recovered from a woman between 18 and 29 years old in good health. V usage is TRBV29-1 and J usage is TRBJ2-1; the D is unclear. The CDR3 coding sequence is TGCAGCGTTGGGTTAGCTCTACGGTTCTTC. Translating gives CSVGLALRFF.